One sample yielded the 23 T cell receptor beta chains listed below, sequenced in a study of cytomegalovirus exposure and HLA in healthy donors. The PCR contained 60 Vbeta and 13 Jbeta primers. Only in-frame clones appear in the TCRdb table, and some are missing; sequencing was by immunoSEQ multiplex PCR. Of roughly 100,000 clones listed, roughly 80% are singletons. The sequenced sample was PBMCs. The receptors stem from a man aged 40-49 years in good health and CMV-seronegative.

V gene TRBV25-1 combines with J gene TRBJ1-6; D perhaps matches TRBD1 (5 bases). V lost 3 bases and J 10 bases, leaving 10 bases between the germline ends. This CDR3 contains 13 residues. Germline V CDR1 and CDR2: MGHDK, SYGVNS. The CDR3 DNA is TGTGCCAGCAGTGAGGGGAGGGACTCACCCCTCCACTTT. Its protein product is CASSEGRDSPLHF.

V gene TRBV6-1 combines with J gene TRBJ1-2, with 7 bases matching TRBD1. V shed 4 bases, J shed 2 bases, and the junction held 4 bases outside the gene matches. The CDR3 extends over 14 amino acids. Germline-derived CDR1 and CDR2 are MNHNS and SASEGT. CDR3 residues: CASSVGGQNYGYTF. In nucleotides, the CDR3 is TGTGCCAGCAGTGTGGGGGGACAGAACTATGGCTACACCTTC.

J is TRBJ2-7 and V is TRBV7-2, with D maybe TRBD2 (5 bases). V shed 1 base and J shed 7 bases, with 14 bases lying between them. The CDR3 spans 14 residues. Germline values: CDR1 SGHTA, CDR2 FQGNSA. The CDR3 DNA reads as TGTGCCAGCAGCTTAGTTGGAGGCCCGGGGGAGCAGTACTTC. As protein: CASSLVGGPGEQYF.

This clone is a singleton in its sample. The CDR3 coding sequence is TGTGCTAGTGGTTTGGGCCAGACTAGCGGATTTTTCCCAGAGACCCAGTACTTC. It translates to CASGLGQTSGFFPETQYF. The chain links TRBV12-5 to TRBJ2-5; 9 positions match TRBD2. The germline V gene has CDR1 LGHNT and CDR2 FRNRAP. The CDR3 covers 18 residues. V shed 1 base and J 4 bases; nucleotides not matched to a gene: 13.

The chain has TRBV7-9 and TRBJ2-7; D unresolved. V shed 8 bases and J shed 3 bases, with 14 bases lying between them. Per the germline V gene, CDR1 is SEHNR and CDR2 is FQNEAQ (reference sequence). The length of the CDR3 is 13 residues. The CDR3, as DNA: TGTGCCAGCGGCCCCCTTTCTGGCTACGAGCAGTACTTC. It codes for CASGPLSGYEQYF.

The chain couples TRBV30 to TRBJ2-7, with 8 bases fitting TRBD1. Germline trimming cut 3 bases from V and 5 bases from J; bases unmatched to any gene: 3. There are 12 residues in the CDR3. Looked up from germline, CDR1 is GTSNPN and CDR2 is SVGIG (reference sequence). CDR3: CAWRGQVHEQYF. The CDR3 DNA follows: TGTGCCTGGAGGGGACAGGTCCACGAGCAGTACTTC. The whole variable domain, remainder taken from reference TRBV30 and TRBJ2-7, is SQTIHQWPATLVQPVGSPLSLECTVEGTSNPNLYWYRQAAGRGLQLLFYSVGIGQISSEVPQNLSASRPQDRQFILSSKKLLLSDSGFYLCAWRGQVHEQYFGPGTRLTVT.

The J gene is TRBJ1-6, the V gene TRBV11-1; weak D call: TRBD1 (5 bases). Germline V gives CDR1 SGHAT, CDR2 FQDESV (reference sequence). V gave up 5 bases and J gave up 11 bases, with 16 bases separating them. The CDR3 consists of 14 residues. The CDR3 region is CASSPREGLTPLHF. The CDR3 DNA reads TGTGCCAGCAGCCCGCGGGAGGGGCTCACACCCCTCCACTTT.

A few counts support this clone. The chain employs TRBV7-9 and TRBJ1-2; D is uncertain. Trimming stripped 4 bases from V and 6 bases from J, with 15 bases between. Germline V gene lookup returns CDR1 SEHNR and CDR2 FQNEAQ (reference sequence). The CDR3 contains 14 residues. The CDR3, as DNA: TGTGCCAGCAGCTCTGTGCAAGAAGCACATGGCTACACCTTC. Translating gives CASSSVQEAHGYTF.

The chain couples TRBV7-9 to TRBJ2-5; TRBD1 is a possible D gene (6 bases). The J call may be mistaken, given a closer DNA end match to TRBJ2-7. Germline CDR1 SEHNR, CDR2 FQNEAQ (reference sequence). The CDR3 length is 13 residues. The CDR3 nucleotides are TGTGCCAGCAGCCCAGGGGCTGCCAACGAGCAGTACTTC. This encodes CASSPGAANEQYF.

The chain has TRBV5-4 and TRBJ2-5; maybe TRBD2 (7 bases). V shed 2 bases and J shed 0 bases, with 11 bases lying between them. From germline, CDR1 is SGHNT and CDR2 YYREEE (reference sequence). The CDR3 runs 15 residues. The CDR3 bases are TGTGCCAGCAGCTTTGGCGGGGGCAACCAAGAGACCCAGTACTTC. It codes for CASSFGGGNQETQYF.

V usage is TRBV7-2 and J usage is TRBJ2-5; TRBD2 matches at 15 bases. This CDR3 has 19 amino acids. After removal of 5 bases from V and 5 bases from J, the junction contained 15 bases not matched to a gene. Germline V gene sequence: CDR1 SGHTA, CDR2 FQGNSA. CDR3 DNA: TGTGCCAGCAGCAAGGGACTAGCGGGGGGCCTGGGGGGCTTTGAGACCCAGTACTTC. It yields the protein CASSKGLAGGLGGFETQYF. Complete variable domain (other parts from reference TRBV7-2 and TRBJ2-5): GAGVSQSPSNKVTEKGKDVELRCDPISGHTALYWYRQSLGQGLEFLIYFQGNSAPDKSGLPSDRFSAERTGGSVSTLTIQRTQQEDSAVYLCASSKGLAGGLGGFETQYFGPGTRLLVL.

As DNA, the CDR3 is TGTGCCAGCAGCGTAAGACTAGCGGGGGGCCCTACTGAGCAGTTCTTC. This translates into CASSVRLAGGPTEQFF. The chain recombines TRBV7-9 with TRBJ2-1; 13 bases map to TRBD2. V lost 5 bases, J lost 9 bases, and 10 bases stayed unmatched. Per the germline V gene, CDR1 is SEHNR and CDR2 is FQNEAQ (reference sequence). CDR3 length equals 16 residues.

V is TRBV6-1 and J is TRBJ1-4, with TRBD1 matching over 9 bases. Per the germline V gene, CDR1 is MNHNS and CDR2 is SASEGT. The CDR3 consists of 14 residues. J was trimmed by 7 bases and V by 10 bases; bases with no gene match: 10. The CDR3 sequence is CATGQGRVTEKLFF. The CDR3 nucleotides read TGTGCCACGGGACAGGGAAGGGTGACTGAAAAACTGTTTTTT.

The rearrangement joins TRBV6-5 to TRBJ1-4, with 7 nucleotides matching TRBD1. This CDR3 has 14 residues. The germline gives CDR1 MNHEY, CDR2 SVGAGI. With 2 bases clipped from V and 8 bases from J, the junction kept 5 bases outside the gene matches. The CDR3 bases are TGTGCCAGCAGTTACCTAGGGGGCGAGGAAAAACTGTTTTTT. Its protein is CASSYLGGEEKLFF.

V is TRBV27 and J is TRBJ2-1; D is perhaps TRBD1 (6 bases). Germline-derived CDR1 and CDR2 are MNHEY and SMNVEV (reference sequence). V lost 6 bases, J lost 6 bases, and 15 bases lay in between. The length of the CDR3 is 14 residues. The CDR3 region has the DNA TGTGCCAGCAGCACCGGGACACCGTTCAATGAGCAGTTCTTC. It codes for CASSTGTPFNEQFF.

Here the CDR3 DNA reads TGTGCCAGCAGCCCGCCTTTGGGGGGGGGCTTGGCCGGGGAGCTGTTTTTT. Translating gives CASSPPLGGGLAGELFF. The chain carries TRBV5-4 and TRBJ2-2; D might be TRBD2 (7 bases). CDR3 size: 17 residues. Trimming pared 4 bases from V and 6 bases from J, leaving 22 bases between. CDR1 is SGHNT, CDR2 YYREEE, per germline (reference sequence).

About this clone itself: Other DNA sequences within the sample encode an identical CDR3. This rearrangement joins TRBV5-1 to TRBJ1-2; the D gene is possibly TRBD1 (6 bases). Trimming pared 1 base from V and 4 bases from J, leaving 11 bases between. This CDR3 is built from 14 residues. The germline V gene has CDR1 SGHRS and CDR2 YFSETQ. The CDR3, as DNA: TGCGCCAGCAGCTTGAAGGGGGATGGCTATGGCTACACCTTC. Encoded protein: CASSLKGDGYGYTF.

CDR3 amino acids: CASGGYKGEQFF. The DNA for the CDR3 is TGTGCCAGCGGGGGCTACAAGGGTGAGCAGTTCTTC. The rearrangement links TRBV2 to TRBJ2-1; possibly TRBD1 for D (6 bases). Between the trimmed V and J ends, which lost 8 bases and 9 bases, there was a span of 14 bases. Germline values: CDR1 SNHLY, CDR2 FYNNEI. There are 12 residues in the CDR3.

The V and J genes are TRBV5-6 and TRBJ2-7, with D possibly matching TRBD1 (5 bases). CDR3 length equals 13 residues. The germline V and J ends were trimmed by 5 bases and 5 bases, with 14 bases remaining between them. Germline V gene data show CDR1 as SGHDT and CDR2 as YYEEEE. The CDR3, as DNA: TGTGCCAGCAGTAAACAGGCCTGGAACGAGCAGTACTTC. The encoded protein is CASSKQAWNEQYF. Based on the CDR3 plus reference TRBV5-6 and TRBJ2-7, the full variable domain is DAGVTQSPTHLIKTRGQQVTLRCSPKSGHDTVSWYQQALGQGPQFIFQYYEEEERQRGNFPDRFSGHQFPNYSSELNVNALLLGDSALYLCASSKQAWNEQYFGPGTRLTVT.

The chain joins TRBV6-1 to TRBJ1-1, with D possibly TRBD1 on 6 matching bases. Trimming left V 6 bases short and J 1 base short, with 15 bases between. Germline V gene data show CDR1 as MNHNS and CDR2 as SASEGT. The CDR3 has 15 residues. The CDR3 loop reads CASRETGGGNTEAFF. The CDR3 DNA reads as TGTGCCAGCAGGGAGACAGGAGGAGGGAACACTGAAGCTTTCTTT.

This clone was seen only once. This chain connects TRBV7-2 to TRBJ2-3, with 9 bases lining up with TRBD2. CDR1 SGHTA and CDR2 FQGNSA come from the germline V gene. This CDR3 has 13 amino acids. Germline trimming cut 5 bases from V and 10 bases from J; bases unmatched to any gene: 7. The CDR3 spells CASSTQLAGSQYF. The CDR3 region has the DNA TGTGCCAGCAGCACCCAACTAGCGGGCTCGCAGTATTTT.

V and J are TRBV10-1 and TRBJ2-7; TRBD1 agrees at 7 bases. CDR1 and CDR2 (germline): WNHNN, SYGVQD (reference sequence). V lost 10 bases to trimming and J lost 5 bases; unmatched junction nucleotides: 17. The CDR3 has 15 amino acids. The CDR3 DNA sequence: TGCGCCATCGAGACAATGACAGGGTGGAGTAACGAGCAGTACTTC. Translated, it gives CAIETMTGWSNEQYF.

The chain has TRBV19 and TRBJ1-6; D perhaps matches TRBD1 (6 bases). The length of the CDR3 is 16 residues. Looked up from germline, CDR1 is LNHDA and CDR2 is SQIVND (reference sequence). The germline V and J ends were trimmed by 3 bases and 6 bases, with 15 bases remaining between them. CDR3 protein: CASSMMTTGINSPLHF. CDR3 bases: TGTGCCAGTAGTATGATGACCACAGGGATTAATTCACCCCTCCACTTT.